The following is a T cell receptor beta chain sequence with its context. Using immunoSEQ multiplex PCR, the repertoire was profiled, and TCRdb retains in-frame clones only, with some absent. The sample shows approximately 480,000 clones, about nine tenths of them seen only once. The data stem from a study of blood T cell repertoires in COVID-19. Study overall: The samples span acute and convalescent COVID-19 from the United States, Italy and Spain. T cells, B-cell-depleted T cells, or PBMCs provided the cDNA or gDNA that served as material.

The study assigned cohorts using participant-reported clinical history. The material sequenced was PBMCs or T cells enriched from blood (not recorded which). The source of this sequence is a woman younger than 30 who had recovered from COVID-19.

CDR3 nucleotides: TGTGCCATCAGTGTATCCGGGACAATGAACACTGAAGCTTTCTTT. This encodes CAISVSGTMNTEAFF. V and J are TRBV10-3 and TRBJ1-1; perhaps TRBD1 as D (6 bases). This CDR3 is 15 amino acids long. CDR1 is ENHRY and CDR2 is SYGVKD in the germline V gene. V shed 4 bases and J shed 0 bases, with 12 bases lying between them.